These T cell receptor beta chains were read from a single sample in a study of cytomegalovirus exposure and HLA in healthy donors. Data came from immunoSEQ multiplex PCR; TCRdb stores just in-frame clones and leaves some out. The repertoire holds about 96,000 clones, with around 79% as singletons. The sequencing sample was made of PBMCs. The receptors stem from a female donor in good health and CMV-seropositive. CDR3s include the opening cysteine and the closing phenylalanine or tryptophan. The D gene is left open where the match is weak. Clone size is given for some rows only: seen once, a few or many times, or a class if the clone is expanded.

TRBJ1-6 | - | few | TRBV5-1 | TGCGCCAGCAGCTGGGGACAAATTGATTCACCCCTCCACTTT | CASSWGQIDSPLHF
TRBJ1-1 | TRBD1 | few | TRBV7-2 | TGTGCCAGCAGCCCGAGACAGGGGACGAACACTGAAGCTTTCTTT | CASSPRQGTNTEAFF
TRBJ1-4 | - | once | TRBV7-9 | TGTGCCAGCAGCTTCCAGACAGCTCCTAATGAAAAACTGTTTTTT | CASSFQTAPNEKLFF
TRBJ1-2 | - | - | TRBV29-1 | TGCAGCGTTGAAGATTTAGCGGGGGACTATGGCTACACCTTC | CSVEDLAGDYGYTF
TRBJ1-2 | TRBD1 | - | TRBV14 | TGTGCCAGCAGCCGAGGACAGGGGAACTATGGCTACACCTTC | CASSRGQGNYGYTF
TRBJ1-1 | - | many | TRBV6-1 | TGTGCCAGCAGTTGGGAGCAAACGAACACTGAAGCTTTCTTT | CASSWEQTNTEAFF
TRBJ2-5 | TRBD2 | - | TRBV10-1 | TGCGCCAGCAGGCGGACTAGCGGGAGCTGGGAGACCCAGTACTTC | CASRRTSGSWETQYF
TRBJ1-1 | - | - | TRBV30 | TGTGCCTTTGAGAGGGGCGGTTCGGGAGCGGAAGCTTTCTTT | CAFERGGSGAEAFF
TRBJ2-3 | - | - | TRBV18 | TGTGCCAGCTCACCCTACCGGCAGGGAACAGATACGCAGTATTTT | CASSPYRQGTDTQYF
TRBJ2-7 | TRBD1 | - | TRBV6-5 | TGTGCCAGCAGTTACTCTAACAGGGGGCTCTACGAGCAGTACTTC | CASSYSNRGLYEQYF
TRBJ2-7 | TRBD2 | - | TRBV6-5 | TGTGCCAGCAGTTACACCCAGCGGGAGGCCTCCTACGAGCAGTACTTC | CASSYTQREASYEQYF
TRBJ2-5 | TRBD1 | - | TRBV9 | TGTGCCAGCAGCGCCCGACAGGGTGGTGGGGGAGAGACCCAGTACTTC | CASSARQGGGGETQYF
TRBJ1-3 | - | - | TRBV29-1 | TGCAGTGCGAGCGGGGACTCTGGAAACACCATATATTTT | CSASGDSGNTIYF
TRBJ2-3 | TRBD2 | - | TRBV28 | TGTGCCAGCAGCCGACTAGCGTCTACAGATACGCAGTATTTT | CASSRLASTDTQYF
TRBJ2-7 | TRBD1 | few | TRBV4-1 | TGCGCCAGCAGCCTAGGGGGACAGGGGGACTACGAGCAGTACTTC | CASSLGGQGDYEQYF
TRBJ2-1 | TRBD2 | - | TRBV6-6 | TGTGCCAGCAGTCCTAGCGGGAGTGGGAATGAGCAGTTCTTC | CASSPSGSGNEQFF
TRBJ1-2 | - | - | TRBV5-1 | TGCGCCAGCAGCTTCGGGCAGGGCCGGGGCTACACCTTC | CASSFGQGRGYTF
TRBJ2-1 | - | few | TRBV11-3 | TGTGCCAGCAGCCCCGGACTCACACCCTCCAATGAGCAGTTCTTC | CASSPGLTPSNEQFF
TRBJ2-1 | TRBD1 | - | TRBV7-9 | TGTGCCAGCAGCTTATTTCGGGTAGACAGGGGGATTTGGGAGCAGTTCTTC | CASSLFRVDRGIWEQFF
TRBJ2-7 | - | - | TRBV5-4 | TGTGCCAGCAGCTTGGATCGGGGGCGGGGGTACGAGCAGTACTTC | CASSLDRGRGYEQYF
TRBJ2-5 | TRBD2 | - | TRBV5-1 | TGCGCCAGTAGCCCAAAAATACTAGCGGAAGAGACCCAGTACTTC | CASSPKILAEETQYF
TRBJ1-3 | - | - | TRBV7-2 | TGTGCCAGCAGCTTAGTGGCAGGGACTGGAAACACCATATATTTT | CASSLVAGTGNTIYF
TRBJ2-1 | TRBD2 | - | TRBV19 | TGTGCCAGTAGTTCCACGGGGGGGTCCTTCAATGAGCAGTTCTTC | CASSSTGGSFNEQFF
TRBJ1-5 | - | - | TRBV7-6 | TGTGCCAGCAGCTTAGGGGGCAGGGCCAATCAGCCCCAGCATTTT | CASSLGGRANQPQHF
TRBJ1-2 | TRBD1 | - | TRBV5-8 | TGTGCCAGCAGCTTGAGGGGGCAGGGAATAATCTATGGCTACACCTTC | CASSLRGQGIIYGYTF
TRBJ1-2 | - | - | TRBV7-2 | TGTGCCAGCACCACCCCCCCCTTGACGACCGGGTATGGCTACACCTTC | CASTTPPLTTGYGYTF
TRBJ2-7 | TRBD1 | - | TRBV28 | TGTGCCAGCAGTTTTAGAGGGGGCAACTACGAGCAGTACTTC | CASSFRGGNYEQYF
TRBJ2-7 | - | - | TRBV14 | TGTGCCAGCAGCCAAGGGGGACACGCCTACGAGCAGTACTTC | CASSQGGHAYEQYF
TRBJ1-5 | - | - | TRBV28 | TGTGCCAGCAGTTTCGAGACCCGGGGCAATCAGCCCCAGCATTTT | CASSFETRGNQPQHF
TRBJ2-1 | TRBD2 | - | TRBV5-1 | TGCGCCAGCAGCTTGACCGGGACTAGCGGGGAGGGTGAGCAGTTCTTC | CASSLTGTSGEGEQFF
TRBJ1-2 | - | - | TRBV25-1 | TGTGCCAGCAGTGAGGCATATGGCTACACCTTC | CASSEAYGYTF
TRBJ2-1 | TRBD1 | - | TRBV7-2 | TGTGCCAGCAGCCGACAGGGGTTGGGGGAGAATGAGCAGTTCTTC | CASSRQGLGENEQFF
TRBJ2-1 | TRBD2 | few | TRBV10-1 | TGCGCCAGCAGTGATAGCGGGACGGGAAATGAGCAGTTCTTC | CASSDSGTGNEQFF
TRBJ1-4 | TRBD1 | many | TRBV9 | TGTGCCAGCAGCGGCGGACAGGGTTACTTCTCGGCAACTAATGAAAAACTGTTTTTT | CASSGGQGYFSATNEKLFF
TRBJ1-5 | - | - | TRBV6-6 | TGTGCCAGCACCAAGGGGGGGTTCAATCAGCCCCAGCATTTT | CASTKGGFNQPQHF
TRBJ2-7 | TRBD2 | - | TRBV5-6 | TGTGCCAGCAGCTTATCGGGACTAGCCTTTCGCGAGCAGTACTTC | CASSLSGLAFREQYF
TRBJ2-2 | - | - | TRBV29-1 | TGCAGCGTTTACAGAAGCCCCGGGGAGCTGTTTTTT | CSVYRSPGELFF
TRBJ2-3 | - | - | TRBV5-1 | TGCGCCAGCAGCTTCCAGGGTTACACAGATACGCAGTATTTT | CASSFQGYTDTQYF
TRBJ2-6 | TRBD1 | - | TRBV29-1 | TGCAGCGTCGTAGGGACAGGGGGCTCTGGGGCCAACGTCCTGACTTTC | CSVVGTGGSGANVLTF
TRBJ1-1 | - | - | TRBV10-2 | TGCGCCAGCAGGACACAGACCATGAACACTGAAGCTTTCTTT | CASRTQTMNTEAFF
TRBJ1-2 | - | once | TRBV7-2 | TGTGCCAGCAGCGAGGACAGCCTTAACTATGGCTACACCTTC | CASSEDSLNYGYTF
TRBJ2-7 | - | - | TRBV29-1 | TGCAGCGTTGGGTTAAGGGGGAACGAGCAGTACTTC | CSVGLRGNEQYF
TRBJ2-7 | TRBD2 | - | TRBV5-1 | TGCGCCAGCAGCACCGGACTAGCCCTCCGATACGAGCAGTACTTC | CASSTGLALRYEQYF
TRBJ1-2 | - | - | TRBV7-2 | TGTGCCAGCAGCGCACTGGGGGGGGGCAGCAATGGCTACACCTTC | CASSALGGGSNGYTF
TRBJ1-4 | TRBD1 | - | TRBV4-1 | TGCGCCAGCAGCAGAGACAGGGCGGCAACTAATGAAAAACTGTTTTTT | CASSRDRAATNEKLFF
TRBJ1-1 | - | - | TRBV19 | TGTGCCAGTAAAGCGATAGGACAATACACTGAAGCTTTCTTT | CASKAIGQYTEAFF
TRBJ2-3 | TRBD2 | - | TRBV6-1 | TGTGCCAGCAGCCCTAGCGGGGGGGCCCTAGATACGCAGTATTTT | CASSPSGGALDTQYF
TRBJ2-4 | - | - | TRBV10-1 | TGCGCCAGCAGTGAGTTCCAAAAGACAGTCACCCCCAAAAACATTCAGTACTTC | CASSEFQKTVTPKNIQYF
TRBJ1-1 | TRBD1 | - | TRBV4-1 | TGCGCCAGCAGCCATTCCGGACAGGGGGGGGCTGAAGCTTTCTTT | CASSHSGQGGAEAFF
TRBJ2-2 | TRBD2 | - | TRBV28 | TGTGCCAGCAGAGCGGGGGGGATGGGTCTCGGGGAGCTGTTTTTT | CASRAGGMGLGELFF
TRBJ1-2 | TRBD1 | - | TRBV9 | TGTGCCAGCAGAAGACAGGGCGTAAACTATGGCTACACCTTC | CASRRQGVNYGYTF
TRBJ2-1 | TRBD2 | - | TRBV4-1 | TGCGCCAGCAGCAAGGGACTAGCGGGAGTAGGTGAGCAGTTCTTC | CASSKGLAGVGEQFF
TRBJ1-2 | TRBD1 | - | TRBV7-7 | TGTGCAGTCGGCGGACAGGGCTATGGCTACACCTTC | CAVGGQGYGYTF
TRBJ1-1 | TRBD1 | few | TRBV5-1 | TGCGCCAGCAGCCTAGACAGGGGTGAAGCTTTCTTT | CASSLDRGEAFF